The next 24 T cell receptor beta chains were all read from a single sample in a study of CD8+ T cells in alopecia areata. Following extraction, RNA underwent reverse transcription to cDNA, which served as the sequencing template. The data were produced by immunoSEQ multiplex PCR, yet TCRdb's version contains in-frame clones alone and is incomplete. The table has 150,000 to 200,000 clones, around 57% seen once. The sequencing input was CD4+ T cells sorted from blood. The receptor set was obtained from a human donor in good health.

The chain employs TRBV29-1 and TRBJ2-7, with a weak D call TRBD2 (6 bases). CDR3 length: 13 residues. The germline V gene encodes CDR1 SQVTM and CDR2 ANQGSEA. V shed 6 bases and J shed 0 bases, with 12 bases lying between them. CDR3 nucleotides: TGCAGCGTCTCGCCGGGAGCCTCCTACGAGCAGTACTTC. Its protein is CSVSPGASYEQYF.

The chain uses TRBV6-5 and TRBJ2-5, with D hard to call. Germline loops: CDR1 MNHEY, CDR2 SVGAGI. There are 13 residues in the CDR3. The V and J ends lost 2 bases and 0 bases respectively, with 4 bases between them. The CDR3 loop reads CASSYDNQETQYF. In DNA form, the CDR3 reads TGTGCCAGCAGTTACGACAACCAAGAGACCCAGTACTTC.

This clone was picked up one time. The chain joins TRBV25-1 to TRBJ2-2, with 8 bases that match TRBD1. The CDR3 has 13 amino acids. V shed 6 bases and J 6 bases; nucleotides not matched to a gene: 3. Per germline, CDR1 MGHDK and CDR2 SYGVNS. For the CDR3, the DNA is TGTGCCAGCAGGGACAGGGCGGCCGGGGAGCTGTTTTTT. Protein: CASRDRAAGELFF.

The chain recombines TRBV30 with TRBJ2-4, with D unclear. Trimming stripped 3 bases from V and 9 bases from J, with 15 bases between. This CDR3 is 13 amino acids long. CDR1 is GTSNPN and CDR2 is SVGIG in the germline V gene (reference sequence). The CDR3 nucleotides are TGTGCCTGGAGCGCTAGACCTCGGGCCATTCAGTACTTC. Translated: CAWSARPRAIQYF.

This clone was found a few times. The chain is built from TRBV5-1 and TRBJ2-7; a possible D gene is TRBD1 (6 bases). The CDR3 is made up of 13 amino acids. Between the trimmed V and J ends, which lost 4 bases and 2 bases, there was a span of 10 bases. Germline CDR1 reads SGHRS; CDR2 reads YFSETQ. As DNA, the CDR3 is TGCGCCAGCAGCGTGGACAGAACCTACGAGCAGTACTTC. Amino acids: CASSVDRTYEQYF.

The genes are TRBV28 and TRBJ2-2, with no clear D. The CDR3 is 13 amino acids. In germline, CDR1 is MDHEN, CDR2 SYDVKM. Trimming stripped 8 bases from V and 1 base from J, with 8 bases between. As DNA, the CDR3 is TGTGCCAGCCCCGACCGGAACACCGGGGAGCTGTTTTTT. The encoded protein is CASPDRNTGELFF. The whole variable domain, remainder taken from reference TRBV28 and TRBJ2-2, is DVKVTQSSRYLVKRTGEKVFLECVQDMDHENMFWYRQDPGLGLRLIYFSYDVKMKEKGDIPEGYSVSREKKERFSLILESASTNQTSMYLCASPDRNTGELFFGEGSRLTVL.

The V and J genes are TRBV7-2 and TRBJ1-2, with D maybe TRBD1 (6 bases). The germline V and J ends were trimmed by 1 base and 8 bases, with 17 bases remaining between them. Looked up from germline, CDR1 is SGHTA and CDR2 is FQGNSA. The CDR3 is 15 residues long. The CDR3 loop is CASSLEGTGKRGYTF. The CDR3 coding sequence is TGTGCCAGCAGCTTAGAGGGAACAGGGAAGAGGGGCTACACCTTC.

The chain carries TRBV4-1 and TRBJ2-1; TRBD1 is a possible D gene (7 bases). V was shortened by 3 bases and J by 12 bases, with 24 bases between the two germline ends. CDR3 length equals 16 residues. Germline loops: CDR1 MGHRA, CDR2 YSYEKL. Here the CDR3 DNA reads TGCGCCAGCAGCCAGCCAAGGACAGGAGGTTTCGGGGGGCAGTTCTTC. Amino acid sequence: CASSQPRTGGFGGQFF.

The genes are TRBV4-1 and TRBJ1-4; D is unclear. CDR3 length equals 16 residues. In germline, CDR1 is MGHRA, CDR2 YSYEKL. Trimming removed 0 bases from V and 4 bases from J, with 12 bases in between. In nucleotides, the CDR3 is TGCGCCAGCAGCCAAGATACCACCGCATTTAATGAAAAACTGTTTTTT. It yields the protein CASSQDTTAFNEKLFF.

This clone was seen a few times. Other DNA sequences in this specimen translate into the identical CDR3. This chain connects TRBV27 to TRBJ1-2; no definite D call. V lost 5 bases and J 2 bases, leaving 9 bases between the germline ends. The CDR3 sequence is 13 residues long. Germline CDR1 is MNHEY and CDR2 is SMNVEV (reference sequence). CDR3 nucleotides: TGTGCCAGCAGTCCCGGGCCCAACTATGGCTACACCTTC. It encodes CASSPGPNYGYTF.

The chain links TRBV27 to TRBJ2-7; 7 bases agree with TRBD2. Looked up from germline, CDR1 is MNHEY and CDR2 is SMNVEV (reference sequence). The length of the CDR3 is 16 residues. V dropped 0 bases and J dropped 6; count of bases not matched to a gene: 11. The CDR3 region is CASSLSVVGRESEQYF. The CDR3 DNA follows: TGTGCCAGCAGTTTATCGGTCGTCGGGCGGGAGTCCGAGCAGTACTTC.

This chain links TRBV5-1 with TRBJ1-1, with D unresolved. Per the germline V gene, CDR1 is SGHRS and CDR2 is YFSETQ. CDR3 length equals 14 residues. Trimming shortened V by 4 bases and J by 2 bases, and 12 bases separated the two germline ends. The CDR3 DNA reads TGCGCCAGCAGCCTCAATTTAGGTAACACTGAAGCTTTCTTT. Its protein is CASSLNLGNTEAFF.

CDR3 sequence (DNA): TGCGCCAGCAGCTCGGGGGACAGTTTGAACACTGAAGCTTTCTTT. Its protein product is CASSSGDSLNTEAFF. The chain is built from TRBV5-1 and TRBJ1-1; TRBD1 matches 7 bases. Germline trimming cut 3 bases from V and 0 bases from J; bases unmatched to any gene: 5. CDR1 SGHRS and CDR2 YFSETQ come from the germline V gene. The CDR3 extends over 15 amino acids.

This clone was counted many times. V gene TRBV7-6 combines with J gene TRBJ2-1; 9 nucleotides align to TRBD2. The length of the CDR3 is 15 residues. V lost 2 bases to trimming and J lost 9 bases; unmatched junction nucleotides: 8. CDR1 is SGHVS, CDR2 FNYEAQ, per germline. CDR3 residues: CASSLYAGGPSEQFF. DNA for the CDR3: TGTGCCAGCAGCTTATATGCGGGAGGGCCGAGTGAGCAGTTCTTC.

V usage is TRBV9 and J usage is TRBJ2-6, with D perhaps matching TRBD1 (5 bases). The length of the CDR3 is 20 residues. The germline CDR1 and CDR2 sequences are SGDLS and YYNGEE. V lost 0 bases to trimming and J lost 0 bases, with 19 bases between them. DNA for the CDR3: TGTGCCAGCAGCGTAGTACATTCGGGCAGGGTGCTCTCTGGGGCCAACGTCCTGACTTTC. As protein: CASSVVHSGRVLSGANVLTF.

The V call is TRBV5-1, the J call TRBJ2-3; 7 nucleotides agree with TRBD2. The CDR3 length is 14 residues. The V gene's germline CDR1 is SGHRS and CDR2 YFSETQ. V gave up 6 bases and J gave up 3 bases; unmatched junction bases: 7. In DNA form, the CDR3 reads TGCGCCAGCAACCGGGGGGTTGCGACAGATACGCAGTATTTT. Its translation is CASNRGVATDTQYF.

This clone came up a few times. The chain has TRBV21-1 and TRBJ2-1; the D segment call TRBD2 is taken from the table without a DNA check. TRBV21-1 is annotated as a pseudogene. CDR3 size: 18 residues. This chain's CDR3 is CASSTPWDRGASGRALFF. DNA of the CDR3: TGTGCCAGCAGCACCCCCTGGGACAGGGGAGCTAGCGGGAGGGCCCTGTTCTTC.

This clone was counted between two and nine times. V usage is TRBV19 and J usage is TRBJ2-1; 10 nucleotides line up with TRBD1. This CDR3 has 16 amino acids. The germline gives CDR1 LNHDA, CDR2 SQIVND (reference sequence). The junction had 14 bases not matched to a gene; V was cut back by 6 bases and J by 9 bases. The CDR3 spells CASRGSRRQGAGEQFF. The CDR3 DNA follows: TGTGCCAGTAGGGGCTCCCGGCGACAGGGGGCTGGTGAGCAGTTCTTC.

The chain has TRBV4-1 and TRBJ2-3, with 8 positions matching TRBD2. This CDR3 is 19 amino acids long. V lost 7 bases to trimming and J lost 1 base; unmatched junction nucleotides: 19. CDR1 and CDR2 (germline): MGHRA, YSYEKL. In DNA, the CDR3 is TGCGCCAGCACTCTACTCGGGACCGGGACTAGAGCCGGCACAGATACGCAGTATTTT. Translated: CASTLLGTGTRAGTDTQYF.

In its sample, this clone was seen once. This rearrangement joins TRBV29-1 to TRBJ2-7, with TRBD1 identical over 9 bases. J gave up 6 bases and V 8 bases, and 8 bases lay outside the gene matches. The CDR3 consists of 12 residues. Germline CDR1 and CDR2: SQVTM and ANQGSEA. CDR3 DNA sequence: TGCAGCACAACGGGACAGGGAAGCGAGCAGTACTTC. Residues: CSTTGQGSEQYF.

The chain carries TRBV29-1 and TRBJ1-2, with unresolved D. The CDR3 runs 10 residues. CDR1 and CDR2 (germline): SQVTM, ANQGSEA. Trimming left V 3 bases short and J 5 bases short, with 4 bases between. The CDR3 DNA reads TGCAGCGTTGAGAATTATGGCTACACCTTC. Protein: CSVENYGYTF.

The chain has TRBV14 and TRBJ2-7; D gene unclear. This CDR3 is 15 amino acids long. Germline CDR1 and CDR2: SGHDN and FVKESK. V was cut by 1 base and J by 5 bases, with 15 bases left in between. CDR3 DNA: TGTGCCAGCAGCCAAGCGGACCTTTTCGACCACGAGCAGTACTTC. Amino acids: CASSQADLFDHEQYF. Drawing the rest from reference TRBV14 and TRBJ2-7, the complete variable domain is EAGVTQFPSHSVIEKGQTVTLRCDPISGHDNLYWYRRVMGKEIKFLLHFVKESKQDESGMPNNRFLAERTGGTYSTLKVQPAELEDSGVYFCASSQADLFDHEQYFGPGTRLTVT.

The genes are TRBV10-3 and TRBJ1-5, with TRBD1 as a possible D gene (6 bases). The CDR3 is 14 amino acids. Germline V lookup: CDR1 ENHRY, CDR2 SYGVKD. V lost 4 bases, J lost 6 bases, and 13 bases lay in between. The CDR3 protein is CAISAGGRFQPQHF. The DNA of the CDR3 is TGTGCCATCAGTGCGGGGGGCCGGTTTCAGCCCCAGCATTTT.

The genes are TRBV5-1 and TRBJ2-3; 12 bases agree with TRBD2. J lost 3 bases, V lost 4 bases, and 9 bases had no gene match. The CDR3 sequence is 17 residues long. CDR1 is SGHRS, CDR2 YFSETQ, per germline. CDR3 DNA: TGCGCCAGCAGCCGAGGACTAGCGGGATATGATACAGATACGCAGTATTTT. Its protein is CASSRGLAGYDTDTQYF.